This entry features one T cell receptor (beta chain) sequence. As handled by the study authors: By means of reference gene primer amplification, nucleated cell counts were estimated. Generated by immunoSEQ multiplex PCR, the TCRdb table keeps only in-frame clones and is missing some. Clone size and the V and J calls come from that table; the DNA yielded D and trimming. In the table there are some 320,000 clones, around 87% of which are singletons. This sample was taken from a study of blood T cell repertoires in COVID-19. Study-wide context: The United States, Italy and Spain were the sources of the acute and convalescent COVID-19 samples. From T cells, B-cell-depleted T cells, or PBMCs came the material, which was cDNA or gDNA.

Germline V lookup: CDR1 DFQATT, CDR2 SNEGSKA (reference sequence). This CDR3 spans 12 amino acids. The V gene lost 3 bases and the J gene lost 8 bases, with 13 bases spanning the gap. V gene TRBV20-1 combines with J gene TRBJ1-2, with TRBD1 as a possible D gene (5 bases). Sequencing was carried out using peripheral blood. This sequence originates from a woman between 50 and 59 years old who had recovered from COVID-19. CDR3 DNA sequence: TGCAGTGCTAGTACTGGGGGGGGAGGCTACACCTTC. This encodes CSASTGGGGYTF.